This TCR beta chain stems from a study of cytomegalovirus exposure and HLA in healthy donors (dated by TCRdb to about 2017). With regard to the full study: An earlier analysis of approximately 550 of the donors reported roughly 300 Gb of sequence data and around 110 million unique TCR beta sequences from some 180 million T cells. Both class I and class II loci were covered by HLA typing, at four-digit resolution. The study aimed to test whether signatures of past pathogen exposure could be identified by cataloging public T cell receptors. Roughly 5 DR-DQ haplotypes were handled as single units for association and clustering, since linkage in the cohort was strong. Using immunosequencing, the study profiled T cell repertoires from 550 to 750 subjects and related those repertoires to cytomegalovirus serostatus. Besides the first cohort of more than 650 subjects, a separate validation cohort made up of over a hundred different subjects was used. Among the roughly 400 genotyped donors, around 81% belonged to the genetic ancestry cluster associated with self-reported Caucasian donors. Every repertoire in the discovery cohort had been generated on one and the same sequencing platform. Donor age, sex, ethnicity and CMV serostatus were compiled alongside the repertoire data. A later genetic analysis took genome-wide SNP genotypes for about 55% of the 666 donors and used that subset as a discovery cohort. In an earlier analysis of 587 of the donors, high-throughput TCR beta sequencing was used to judge whether each TCR beta V gene segment behaved as functional or pseudogenic. To predict cytomegalovirus infection status, the study brought together high-throughput TCR immunosequencing, statistical association of individual TCRs with disease status, and machine learning. About 330 gigabases of sequencing data and 70 million to 100 million unique TCR sequences made up an early release that covered 640 HLA-typed donors. A later analysis re-analyzed previously published TCR beta repertoires from approximately 700 donors and added high-resolution HLA genotyping to study TCR occurrence patterns. In the later analysis, no new phenotypic data were used to find candidate immune exposures; instead, reliance was placed on TCR beta sequences and their occurrence across donors. Across approximately 420 genotyped donors of the cohort, an average of roughly 230,000 unique TCR beta nucleotide sequences per donor were sequenced, and approximately 17% of those sequences were non-productive. The number of typed donors differed by locus: roughly 629-640 for A, B, C, DRB1 and DQB1; 500 to 550 for DQA1; about 600 for DPA1; and around 450 for DPB1. Here is what the overall study found, with its caveats: In a later analysis, several top co-occurrence clusters were reported to appear linked to parvovirus B19, influenza, CMV and Epstein-Barr virus. Most TCR sequences were seen in very few donors, while some public TCRs were found in many individuals. A later analysis found that most CMV-associated TCR beta chains appeared HLA-restricted, with HLA associations seemingly driven largely by CMV exposure. Some IMGT-functional V segments, including TRBV6-2 and TRBV6-3, could not be distinguished by the 87-base-pair reads and were therefore excluded. Cytomegalovirus status was reported to be diagnosed by the classifier with high specificity and sensitivity in both the original and validation cohorts. CMV serostatus was the only immune exposure information available for the cohort. A later genetic analysis reported fewer N-insertions in productive TCRs among donors in an Asian-associated ancestry cluster than the roughly 700-donor mean. Because HLA typing was missing for some donors at each locus, association tests included only the typed subset. In a later analysis, HLA-associated TCR beta chains showed more clonal expansion and lower generation probabilities than non-associated chains that were equally common. A further reported finding was that TCR beta sequences accurately predicted the HLA-A and HLA-B alleles for most subjects in the first cohort. It was suggested by the authors that the approach could potentially be generalized to other disease states and immunological phenotypes. Only TCR beta chains were sequenced in this cohort, and the absence of alpha or paired-chain data limited detectable features. A cluster of highly shared sequence variants was judged likely to represent a technical artifact of the sequencing pipeline. Three of the identified cytomegalovirus-associated TCR beta chains were confirmed in vitro to be specific for cytomegalovirus antigens. When HLA alleles, especially DR and DQ, strongly co-occurred, attributing TCR associations to individual alleles was difficult. A later analysis associated about 16,000 TCR beta sequences with specific HLA alleles at a false discovery rate of 0.05. In a later genetic analysis, a missense DCLRE1C variant was associated with V-gene and J-gene trimming of TCR beta chains, and the association was replicated in an independent cohort. Presence/absence analyses assumed roughly uniform sequencing depth across donors, an assumption that may not hold. The study listed approximately 160 TCR beta chains as associated with cytomegalovirus. The earlier analysis of nearly 600 of the donors excluded 15 to 20 rarely observed V segments, including chromosome 9 orphons, because counts were too low. According to a later analysis, TCR association rates differed among HLA loci, with DRB1 alleles showing the most associated TCRs and HLA-C alleles showing the fewest. Broadly in line with IMGT annotations, most TCR beta V segments showed up in productive rearrangements about 87% or about 30% of the time in an earlier analysis of some 590 of the donors. Linkage disequilibrium might explain the correlated functional status among segregating V segments, but an unknown experimental factor could not be ruled out.

Libraries came from the immunoSEQ multiplex PCR assay. For the multiplex PCR, a mixture combining 60 forward primers for TCR Vbeta segments and 13 reverse primers for TCR Jbeta segments was used. The CDR3 region of rearranged TCR beta genes was amplified from genomic DNA with a multiplex PCR assay. Amplified TCR beta libraries were sequenced as 87-base-pair reads on the Illumina HiSeq System. Regarding the original processing steps: In a later analysis, roughly 80 million unique TCR beta chains were counted across the roughly 610 repertoires, and around 10 million of these chains were shared by at least two donors. Raw reads were error-corrected and collapsed into unique sequences with a nearest-neighbor algorithm that merged closely related sequences to remove PCR and sequencing errors. CDR3 sequences were aligned to IMGT reference sequences to assign V, D and J gene segments. For a sequence to be retained, a match of at least six nucleotides was required to both a V gene segment and a J gene segment. Rearrangements were called productive when the CDR3 lacked stop codons and stayed in frame with V and J; all others were non-productive. CDR3 was defined according to IMGT convention as the region running from the second conserved V-encoded cysteine to the conserved J-encoded phenylalanine. The earlier analysis of a few hundred of the donors excluded sequences that lacked an unambiguous match to a single V gene segment. An earlier analysis of under 750 of the donors called V segments functional above 56.7% productive rearrangements and segregating when the between-donor standard deviation exceeded 5%. To diagnose cytomegalovirus status from the catalog of TCR beta chain sequences, a statistical classification framework was built. V and J gene assignment, in a later analysis, came from comparing TCR nucleotide sequences with IMGT/GENE-DB human TR gene sequences. Using the TCRdist pipeline, a later analysis assigned CDR3 sequences along with most-parsimonious VDJ recombination scenarios. In a later analysis, every TCR beta chain was defined by the combination of its CDR3 amino acid sequence and its V-gene family, and reads without a unique V-gene family were dropped. As a way to deal with suspected cross-contamination and a sequencing artifact, a later analysis dropped over 550 nucleotide sequences that were highly shared and had low generation probability. In a later analysis, a clonal expansion index was calculated for each public chain from normalized within-repertoire ranks of inferred template counts. Generation probabilities in a later analysis came from a VDJ recombination model fitted to out-of-frame rearrangements, and those results were checked against IGoR. Hypergeometric tests were used in a later analysis to score TCR-TCR, TCR-HLA and TCR-CMV co-occurrence, with a repertoire-size bias correction applied to the TCR pairs. In a later analysis, false discovery rates were estimated by permuting HLA or CMV assignments 20 times. In a later analysis, co-occurring TCRs were grouped with DBSCAN, and TCRdist sequence similarity was added when clustering was performed within HLA-allele-positive subsets. Repertoires with fewer than 30,000 or more than 120,000 public chains, plus five repertoires with anomalous nucleotide sharing, were excluded from co-occurrence clustering. In TCRdb, the immuneACCESS table is reduced to in-frame sequences with V and J assigned. These tables do not hold every clone; where another copy was compared, an unresolved V gene accounts for under half, and the others remain unexplained. That table is the source of V, J and clone size, and D and trimming were worked out from the DNA. The sample table lists some 210,000 clones, more than 75% of them with a count of one. The ten largest clones capture approximately 3.8% of the sample.

For this clone: Its specific antigen is unknown. Base qualities are not recorded, but no much larger clone differs from it by a single base.

In total, over 600 healthy bone marrow donors made up the cohort. Cohort members were all nominally healthy when sampled, although unrecorded immune exposures were likely present. The donor was CMV seronegative and belonged to the group of 320 or so seronegative cohort members. Every donor gave a peripheral blood sample, and the peripheral blood mononuclear cells from that sample were used for TCR beta sequencing. Genomic DNA was extracted from the blood cell samples with the Qiagen DNeasy Blood Extraction Kit. Sequences SGHTA (CDR1) and FQGTGA (CDR2) are obtained from the germline V gene. The CDR3 runs 15 amino acids, cysteine and phenylalanine included. Of all the DNA, just the CDR3 is kept, 45 bases in frame from base 1. Trimming removed 0 bases from V and 6 bases from J; the gene matches leave 4 bases unexplained.

The chain joins TRBV7-3 to TRBJ1-2; TRBD1 fits 10 bases in the junction. The sequence was collected from a male donor in good health and CMV-seronegative. Sequences were obtained from PBMCs. CDR3 reads: CASSLTGQGIHGYTF. The DNA reads as follows: TGTGCCAGCAGCTTAACGGGACAGGGGATCCATGGCTACACCTTC.